Shown below are 17 T cell receptor beta chains from a single sample sequenced in a study of Ad26.COV2.S vaccination and SARS-CoV-2 variants. The sample's treatment: about 20 received Ad26.COV2.S at low or high dose, single or two shots; about 5 received placebo; per-sample allocation not given. Repertoires come from day 63 after the first vaccine or placebo injection. Using immunoSEQ multiplex PCR, the repertoire was profiled, and TCRdb retains in-frame clones only, with some absent. This table holds around 450,000 clones, 70% to 90% found once. The specimen comprised peripheral blood, sampled in a trial of Ad26.COV2.S vaccine versus placebo. These receptor sequences come from a person between 18 and 65 years old who received the Ad26.COV2.S COVID-19 vaccine or a placebo.

The chain joins TRBV27 to TRBJ1-1; D may be TRBD1 (5 bases). Trimming took off 4 bases at V and 2 bases at J, with 11 bases between the two ends. Germline V gene sequence: CDR1 MNHEY, CDR2 SMNVEV (reference sequence). The CDR3 loop spans 14 amino acids. The CDR3 bases are TGTGCCAGCAGTTGGGGCAGAGGAAACACTGAAGCTTTCTTT. Residues: CASSWGRGNTEAFF.

A note on this clone: This sample includes further DNA sequences coding for the same CDR3. The chain employs TRBV18 and TRBJ2-7, with 9 bases fitting TRBD1. Germline assignment: CDR1 KGHSH and CDR2 LQKENI. The junction had 3 bases not matched to a gene; V was cut back by 3 bases and J by 6 bases. This CDR3 has 13 residues. The CDR3 region has the DNA TGTGCCAGCTCACCGGGACAGGGTGCCGAGCAGTACTTC. This encodes CASSPGQGAEQYF.

V and J are TRBV4-3 and TRBJ1-1; 7 bases agree with TRBD1. The V segment lost 0 bases and the J segment 1 base; nucleotides outside the gene matches: 8. Germline CDR1 reads LGHNA; CDR2 reads YSLEER. The CDR3 covers 17 residues. The CDR3 DNA is TGCGCCAGCAGCCAAGACCTGGCCGGGACAGAGAACACTGAAGCTTTCTTT. It translates to CASSQDLAGTENTEAFF.

This chain links TRBV6-2 or TRBV6-3 with TRBJ2-5, with 10 bases matching TRBD2. Losses at the gene ends were 2 bases for V and 2 bases for J; bases not matched to a gene: 8. The CDR3 consists of 17 residues. Germline V CDR1 and CDR2: MNHEY, SVGEGT. CDR3 protein: CASSYGLLAGVQETQYF. The DNA for the CDR3 is TGTGCCAGCAGTTACGGTTTGCTAGCGGGGGTTCAAGAGACCCAGTACTTC.

The genes are TRBV7-2 and TRBJ2-4; D perhaps matches TRBD1 (6 bases). Per the germline V gene, CDR1 is SGHTA and CDR2 is FQGNSA. The CDR3 has 16 amino acids. V lost 1 base and J 0 bases, leaving 10 bases between the germline ends. The CDR3 sequence: CASSLVQGLAKNIQYF. The DNA for the CDR3 is TGTGCCAGCAGCTTAGTGCAGGGGCTAGCCAAAAACATTCAGTACTTC.

The chain uses TRBV2 and TRBJ2-7; TRBD2 matches at 8 bases. CDR3 size: 15 residues. V trimming: 6 bases; J trimming: 6 bases; junction bases outside the gene matches: 13. In germline, CDR1 is SNHLY, CDR2 FYNNEI. Here the CDR3 reads CASSENTGLVSEQYF. The DNA of the CDR3 is TGTGCCAGCAGCGAAAATACGGGACTAGTTAGCGAGCAGTACTTC.

J is TRBJ2-6 and V is TRBV19; TRBD2 aligns across 11 bases. The trim removed 8 bases at V and 4 bases at J, leaving 4 bases unmatched. CDR3 length equals 15 residues. CDR1 is LNHDA and CDR2 is SQIVND in the germline V gene (reference sequence). The CDR3 DNA is TGTGCCAGTGAACTAGCGGGGGCGGGGGCCAACGTCCTGACTTTC. Translation gives CASELAGAGANVLTF.

This clone occurred a few times. This chain joins TRBV6-4 and TRBJ1-1, with no clear D. V lost 0 bases and J lost 8, with 7 bases in between. The CDR3 covers 12 residues. CDR1 and CDR2 (germline): MRHNA, SNTAGT. This CDR3 is CASSDSAGEAFF. The CDR3 DNA sequence: TGTGCCAGCAGTGACTCGGCGGGCGAAGCTTTCTTT.

The chain carries TRBV20-1 and TRBJ2-3; D uncertain. Trimming took off 3 bases at V and 4 bases at J, with 8 bases between the two ends. There are 12 residues in the CDR3. Germline V lookup: CDR1 DFQATT, CDR2 SNEGSKA (reference sequence). The CDR3 DNA follows: TGCAGTGCTAGTAGTGTGGCAGATACGCAGTATTTT. Its translation is CSASSVADTQYF.

V and J are TRBV11-2 and TRBJ2-3, with D tentatively TRBD2 (5 bases). CDR3 length: 13 residues. V lost 7 bases and J lost 6, with 14 bases in between. CDR1 is SGHAT, CDR2 FQNNGV, per germline. CDR3 region: CASTLSGTDTQYF. CDR3 DNA sequence: TGTGCCAGCACCTTGAGCGGAACTGATACGCAGTATTTT.

This clone showed up just once. The chain uses TRBV19 and TRBJ2-7, with 9 bases aligning to TRBD1. This CDR3 spans 15 amino acids. CDR1 is LNHDA, CDR2 SQIVND, per germline (reference sequence). The junction had 9 bases not matched to a gene; V was cut back by 5 bases and J by 4 bases. CDR3 in DNA: TGTGCCAGTAGTCCGACAGGGGGGTTTATTTACGAGCAGTACTTC. Translating it yields CASSPTGGFIYEQYF.

The CDR3 loop is CAWSGDINGYTF. DNA of the CDR3: TGTGCCTGGAGCGGGGACATAAATGGCTACACCTTC. The rearrangement joins TRBV30 to TRBJ1-2, with a tentative D call TRBD1 (6 bases). Germline values: CDR1 GTSNPN, CDR2 SVGIG (reference sequence). The V gene lost 3 bases and the J gene lost 6 bases, with 11 bases spanning the gap. CDR3 length: 12 amino acids.

This sequence joins TRBV28 and TRBJ2-7; 11 nucleotides line up with TRBD1. The V gene end was trimmed by 8 bases and the J gene end by 4 bases; junction bases not matched to a gene: 10. CDR3 length: 15 amino acids. Germline V lookup: CDR1 MDHEN, CDR2 SYDVKM. The CDR3 sequence is CASRSGQGAWYEQYF. The CDR3 DNA reads as TGTGCCAGCCGTAGCGGACAGGGGGCATGGTACGAGCAGTACTTC.

This chain links TRBV7-6 with TRBJ2-2, with 12 bases fitting TRBD2. The CDR3 extends over 16 amino acids. Trimming cost V 7 bases and J 2 bases; bases outside gene matches: 5. Germline CDR1 is SGHVS and CDR2 is FNYEAQ. The CDR3 protein is CASNPSGGVNTGELFF. The CDR3 nucleotides are TGTGCCAGCAACCCTAGCGGGGGGGTAAACACCGGGGAGCTGTTTTTT.

Ten or more counts support this clone. The V and J genes are TRBV28 and TRBJ2-7, with a tentative D call TRBD1 (6 bases). The ends were cut back, 5 bases at V and 3 bases at J, with 20 bases in the middle. The germline gives CDR1 MDHEN, CDR2 SYDVKM. The CDR3 is 16 residues long. CDR3 sequence: CASSGPRGNPNYEQYF. CDR3 in DNA: TGTGCCAGCAGTGGCCCCAGGGGAAATCCGAACTACGAGCAGTACTTC.

This clone has just one count. The chain joins TRBV24-1 to TRBJ2-5; a weak D match, TRBD2 (5 bases). The CDR3 runs to 14 residues. Trimming stripped 3 bases from V and 1 base from J, with 8 bases between. Looked up from germline, CDR1 is KGHDR and CDR2 is SFDVKD. This chain's CDR3 is CATSDPGIQETQYF. For the CDR3, the DNA is TGTGCCACCAGTGATCCGGGAATCCAAGAGACCCAGTACTTC.

J is TRBJ2-3 and V is TRBV5-1, with a possible D match to TRBD1 (6 bases). Trimming removed 3 bases from V and 4 bases from J, with 18 bases in between. There are 16 residues in the CDR3. Germline V lookup: CDR1 SGHRS, CDR2 YFSETQ. CDR3 residues: CASSWRYREGADTQYF. Here the CDR3 DNA reads TGCGCCAGCAGCTGGAGGTACCGAGAGGGGGCAGATACGCAGTATTTT.